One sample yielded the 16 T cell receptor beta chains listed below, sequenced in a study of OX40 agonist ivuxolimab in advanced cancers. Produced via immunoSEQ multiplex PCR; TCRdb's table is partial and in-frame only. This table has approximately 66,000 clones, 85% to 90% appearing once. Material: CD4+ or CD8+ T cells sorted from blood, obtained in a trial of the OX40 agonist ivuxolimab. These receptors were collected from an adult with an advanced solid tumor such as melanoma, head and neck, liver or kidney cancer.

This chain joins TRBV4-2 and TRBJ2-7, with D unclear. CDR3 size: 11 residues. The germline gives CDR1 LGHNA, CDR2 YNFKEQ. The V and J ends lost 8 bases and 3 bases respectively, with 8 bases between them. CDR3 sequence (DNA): TGTGCCAGCGGCCCTCTCTACGAGCAGTACTTC. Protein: CASGPLYEQYF.

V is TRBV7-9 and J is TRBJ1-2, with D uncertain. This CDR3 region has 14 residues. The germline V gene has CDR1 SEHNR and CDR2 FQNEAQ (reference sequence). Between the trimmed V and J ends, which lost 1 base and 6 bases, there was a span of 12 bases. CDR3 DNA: TGTGCCAGCAGCTTAGTCGGGCAGGTTGATGGCTACACCTTC. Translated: CASSLVGQVDGYTF.

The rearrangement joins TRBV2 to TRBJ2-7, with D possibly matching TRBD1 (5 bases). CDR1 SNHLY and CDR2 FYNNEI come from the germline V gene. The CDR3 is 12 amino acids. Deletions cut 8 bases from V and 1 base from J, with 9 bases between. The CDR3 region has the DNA TGTGCCAGCGATGGGGCGTCCTACGAGCAGTACTTC. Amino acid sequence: CASDGASYEQYF.

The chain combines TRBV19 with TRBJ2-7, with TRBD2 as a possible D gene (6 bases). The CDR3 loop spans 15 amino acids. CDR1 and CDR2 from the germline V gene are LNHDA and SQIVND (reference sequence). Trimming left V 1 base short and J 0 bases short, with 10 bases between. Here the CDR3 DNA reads TGTGCCAGTAGTATAGGTCTGCGGGGCTCCTACGAGCAGTACTTC. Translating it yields CASSIGLRGSYEQYF.

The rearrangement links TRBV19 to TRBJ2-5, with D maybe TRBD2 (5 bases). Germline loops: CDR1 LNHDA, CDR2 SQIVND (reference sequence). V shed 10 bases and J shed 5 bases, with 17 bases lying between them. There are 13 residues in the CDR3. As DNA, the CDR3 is TGTGCCACCCTCCCGGGTTCGGGGGAGACCCAGTACTTC. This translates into CATLPGSGETQYF.

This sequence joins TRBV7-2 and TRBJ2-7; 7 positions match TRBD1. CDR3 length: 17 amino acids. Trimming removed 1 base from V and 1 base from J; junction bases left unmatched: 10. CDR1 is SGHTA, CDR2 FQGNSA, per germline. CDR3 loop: CASSLDPRQGWSYEQYF. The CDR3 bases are TGTGCCAGCAGCTTAGACCCCCGACAGGGATGGTCCTACGAGCAGTACTTC.

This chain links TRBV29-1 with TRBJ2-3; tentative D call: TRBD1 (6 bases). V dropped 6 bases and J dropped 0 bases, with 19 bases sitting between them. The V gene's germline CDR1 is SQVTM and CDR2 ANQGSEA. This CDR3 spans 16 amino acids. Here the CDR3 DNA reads TGCAGCGTCTGGCGAGAGGGGGATGATAGCACAGATACGCAGTATTTT. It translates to CSVWREGDDSTDTQYF.

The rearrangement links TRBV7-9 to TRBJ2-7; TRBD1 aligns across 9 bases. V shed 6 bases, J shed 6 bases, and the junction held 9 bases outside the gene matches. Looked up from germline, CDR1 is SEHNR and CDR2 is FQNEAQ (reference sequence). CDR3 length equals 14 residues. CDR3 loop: CASRDPGQGPEQYF. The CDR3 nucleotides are TGTGCCAGCAGGGACCCGGGACAGGGACCCGAGCAGTACTTC.

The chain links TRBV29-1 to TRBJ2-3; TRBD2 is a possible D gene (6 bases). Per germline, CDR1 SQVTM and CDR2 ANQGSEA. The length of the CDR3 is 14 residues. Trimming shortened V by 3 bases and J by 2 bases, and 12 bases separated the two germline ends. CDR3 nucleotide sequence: TGCAGCGTTGAGCCCGGGAGCCCCACAGATACGCAGTATTTT. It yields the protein CSVEPGSPTDTQYF.

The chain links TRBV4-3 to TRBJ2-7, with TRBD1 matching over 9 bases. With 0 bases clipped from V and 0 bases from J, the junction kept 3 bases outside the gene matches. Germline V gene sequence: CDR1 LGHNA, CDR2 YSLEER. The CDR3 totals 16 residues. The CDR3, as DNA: TGCGCCAGCAGCCAAGACCGGGACAGGGCCTCCTACGAGCAGTACTTC. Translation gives CASSQDRDRASYEQYF.

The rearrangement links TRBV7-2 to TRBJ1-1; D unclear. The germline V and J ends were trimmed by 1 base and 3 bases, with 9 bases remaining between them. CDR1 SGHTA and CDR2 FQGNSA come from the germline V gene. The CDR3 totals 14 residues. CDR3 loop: CASSLGGIYTEAFF. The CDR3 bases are TGTGCCAGCAGCTTAGGTGGGATTTACACTGAAGCTTTCTTT. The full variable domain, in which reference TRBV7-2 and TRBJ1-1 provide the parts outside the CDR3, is GAGVSQSPSNKVTEKGKDVELRCDPISGHTALYWYRQSLGQGLEFLIYFQGNSAPDKSGLPSDRFSAERTGGSVSTLTIQRTQQEDSAVYLCASSLGGIYTEAFFGQGTRLTVV.

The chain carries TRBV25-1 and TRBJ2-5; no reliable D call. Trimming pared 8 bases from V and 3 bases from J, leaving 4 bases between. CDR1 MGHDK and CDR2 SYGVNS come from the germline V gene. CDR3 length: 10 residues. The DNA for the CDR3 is TGTGCCAGCTGGGAAGAGACCCAGTACTTC. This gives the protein CASWEETQYF. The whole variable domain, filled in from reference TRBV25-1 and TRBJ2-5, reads EADIYQTPRYLVIGTGKKITLECSQTMGHDKMYWYQQDPGMELHLIHYSYGVNSTEKGDLSSESTVSRIRTEHFPLTLESARPSHTSQYLCASWEETQYFGPGTRLLVL.

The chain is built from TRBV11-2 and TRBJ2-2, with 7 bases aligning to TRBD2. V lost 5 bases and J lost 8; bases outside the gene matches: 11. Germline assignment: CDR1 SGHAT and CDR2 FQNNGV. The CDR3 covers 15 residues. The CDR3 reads CASSVLAVISGELFF. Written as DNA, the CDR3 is TGTGCCAGCAGCGTTCTAGCGGTTATATCTGGGGAGCTGTTTTTT.

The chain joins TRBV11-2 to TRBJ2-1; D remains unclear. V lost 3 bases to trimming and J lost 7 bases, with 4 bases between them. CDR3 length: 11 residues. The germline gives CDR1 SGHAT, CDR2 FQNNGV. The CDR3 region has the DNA TGTGCCAGCAGCTTGGGGAATGAGCAGTTCTTC. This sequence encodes CASSLGNEQFF. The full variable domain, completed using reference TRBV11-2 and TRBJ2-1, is EAGVAQSPRYKIIEKRQSVAFWCNPISGHATLYWYQQILGQGPKLLIQFQNNGVVDDSQLPKDRFSAERLKGVDSTLKIQPAKLEDSAVYLCASSLGNEQFFGPGTRLTVL.

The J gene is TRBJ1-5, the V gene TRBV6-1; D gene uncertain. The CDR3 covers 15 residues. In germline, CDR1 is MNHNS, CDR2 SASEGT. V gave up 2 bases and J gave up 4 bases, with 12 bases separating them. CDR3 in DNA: TGTGCCAGCAGTGAAATTGACTCTCCTAATCAGCCCCAGCATTTT. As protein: CASSEIDSPNQPQHF.

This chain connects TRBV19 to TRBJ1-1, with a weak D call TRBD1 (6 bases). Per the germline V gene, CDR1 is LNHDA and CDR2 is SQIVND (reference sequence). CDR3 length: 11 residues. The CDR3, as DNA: TGTGCTACAGGGTGGGTCACTGAAGCTTTCTTT. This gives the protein CATGWVTEAFF. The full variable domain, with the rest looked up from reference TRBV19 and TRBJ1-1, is DGGITQSPKYLFRKEGQNVTLSCEQNLNHDAMYWYRQDPGQGLRLIYYSQIVNDFQKGDIAEGYSVSREKKESFPLTVTSAQKNPTAFYLCATGWVTEAFFGQGTRLTVV.